The 2 T cell receptor beta chains reported below all come from one sample, sequenced in a study of OX40 agonist ivuxolimab in advanced cancers. Assay used: immunoSEQ multiplex PCR; TCRdb lists only in-frame clones, some missing. The profile covers tens of thousands of clones, with 85% to 90% appearing a single time and roughly 4.9% taken by the ten largest. The material sequenced was CD4+ or CD8+ T cells sorted from blood, taken in a trial of the OX40 agonist ivuxolimab. The source of these receptors is an adult with an advanced solid tumor such as melanoma, head and neck, liver or kidney cancer.

This clone showed up just once. The chain couples TRBV11-2 to TRBJ1-1; D not certain. CDR3 length equals 14 residues. Trimming removed 5 bases at V and 1 base at J, with 11 bases between. Germline V lookup: CDR1 SGHAT, CDR2 FQNNGV. In DNA, the CDR3 is TGTGCCAGCAGCCCTCTCGTCTCGAACACTGAAGCTTTCTTT. Protein sequence: CASSPLVSNTEAFF.

This clone showed up just a few times. V is TRBV19 and J is TRBJ1-1; D may be TRBD1 (5 bases). The CDR3 runs to 12 residues. Germline values: CDR1 LNHDA, CDR2 SQIVND (reference sequence). With 10 bases removed from V and 4 bases from J, the gap between germline ends came to 13 bases. For the CDR3, the DNA is TGTGCCACCACATCTAGGGGCACTGAAGCTTTCTTT. Encoded protein: CATTSRGTEAFF.